This T cell receptor beta chain was obtained from a study of blood T cell repertoires in COVID-19 (dated by TCRdb to about 2020). General notes on the study: The collaborator samples originated in the United States, Italy and Spain and spanned the acute and convalescent phases of COVID-19. Samples came from the ongoing ImmuneRACE study (first 160 participants) plus 1,254 subjects from 6 global collaborators. The material from the prospective study consisted of cDNA or gDNA derived from T cells, B-cell-depleted T cells, or PBMCs. The dataset comprised deeply sampled blood TCRbeta repertoires from subjects exposed to, actively infected with, or recovered from COVID-19. Where available, HLA class I and class II types were taken from metadata supplied by the sample provider and were not determined by assay-based typing. Sample metadata almost always included a de-identified subject ID, COVID-19 status, age in years and sex. The repertoires were made available in a free public database intended to serve as a resource for research on the immune response to SARS-CoV-2.

The immunoSEQ Assay, a bias-controlled multiplex PCR, was used to amplify TCRbeta CDR3 regions from genomic DNA. The source study handled its data this way. Within the assay, amplification of reference gene primers was used to estimate how many nucleated cells each sample contained. To quantify the absolute abundance of each unique TCRbeta CDR3 rearrangement, sequence reads were collapsed and filtered. Productive Simpson clonality was computed per sample as the square root of Simpson's diversity index over productive rearrangements. In its TCRdb copy, this immuneACCESS table keeps in-frame sequences only and misses some clones. Where compared with another copy, unresolved V genes explain less than half of these, and the others have no known cause. V, J and clone size are taken as reported in that table, and D and trimming were inferred from the DNA itself. This sample comprises approximately 440,000 clones, about nine tenths of them detected only once. The ten largest clones add up to around 0.7% of the sample.

CDR1 and CDR2, looked up from the germline V gene, are SGHRS and YFSETQ. From its cysteine to its phenylalanine, the CDR3 spans 16 amino acids. The sequence is cut down to CDR3 DNA, 48 bases in frame from base 1. Trimming leaves V shorter by 0 bases and J shorter by 3 bases, with the junction holding 4 bases beyond the gene matches. On this clone itself: Which antigen it targets is not known. Qualities for individual bases were not recorded, and no much larger clone is one base off.

The study at large found these results: The amount of clinical and demographic metadata varied by source and participant and was provided uncurated.

Participants in the prospective study were enrolled through a virtual design, were aged roughly 18 to 90 years, and lived in under 25 United States geographic areas. To assign participants to cohorts, the prospective study relied on clinical history that participants themselves reported in a screening survey and a study questionnaire. ImmuneRACE Cohort 3 recovered participants were defined by two consecutive negative NP/OP PCR tests, healthcare professional clearance, or symptom resolution. In the prospective study, whole blood, serum and a nasopharyngeal or oropharyngeal swab were collected from each participant by mobile phlebotomists. Additional blood draws and questionnaires over an approximately two-month period could optionally be provided by prospective study participants. Before DNA extraction, blood samples from the prospective study were shipped at room temperature or frozen.

Recombination joined TRBV5-1 with TRBJ1-4; the central 8 bases match TRBD1. This clonotype was obtained from a woman aged 18-35 years who had recovered from COVID-19. The sample taken for sequencing was PBMCs or T cells enriched from blood (not recorded which). This receptor has the CDR3 CASSLATGGSNEKLFF. The nucleotides read TGCGCCAGCAGCTTGGCCACAGGGGGATCTAATGAAAAACTGTTTTTT.